This entry is about one T cell receptor (beta chain). It lacks a known antigen. Base qualities are not recorded, but no much larger clone differs from it by a single base. This sample is drawn from a study of T cell changes during pregnancy in multiple sclerosis (dated by TCRdb to between 2019 and 2020). With respect to the entire study: The study examined how the T cell repertoire changed over the course of pregnancy in women with multiple sclerosis.

From a lookup of the germline V gene, CDR1 and CDR2 are MNHNS and SASEGT. V is trimmed back by 0 bases and J by 3 bases, and the junction contains 2 bases that no gene match accounts for. From the cysteine through the phenylalanine, the CDR3 covers 15 amino acids. Only the CDR3 DNA stays, 45 bases, in frame from base 1. The library came from the immunoSEQ multiplex PCR assay. TCRdb took this table from immuneACCESS and kept in-frame rearrangements with V and J called. Such tables lack part of the clones; where checked against another copy, unresolved V genes explain under half of the gap, and the rest is unexplained. This sample holds some 83,000 clones; approximately 91% were observed only once. The biggest ten clones account for 3% to 4.5% of the sample.

Sequenced material: PBMCs, taken in the first trimester of pregnancy. The sequence was obtained from a female donor in good health, serving as a control in a pregnancy study. Some clones in this sample may be carry-over from other donors' samples. The chain links TRBV6-1 with TRBJ2-7, and TRBD2 aligns with 10 junction nucleotides. The DNA sequence is given as TGTGCCAGCAGTGAAGCTGCTAGCGGGGGCTACGAGCAGTACTTC. Translated, it reads CASSEAASGGYEQYF.